The clone carrying this T cell receptor beta chain has just one count. This specimen belongs to a study of CD8 T cells in Susac syndrome. Reverse transcription of roughly 0.45 to 1 ug RNA used random hexamers. TCRdb reprocessed the immunoSEQ multiplex PCR reads with MiXCR, giving one entry per CDR3 protein. The sample carries 300,000 to 350,000 distinct CDR3 sequences, 90% to 95% recorded once. Germline assignment: CDR1 SGDLS and CDR2 YYNGEE. This CDR3 comprises 15 residues. Trimming cost V 3 bases and J 0 bases; bases outside gene matches: 3. The TCR was taken from a human donor with multiple sclerosis. Source material: CD4+ T cells from PBMCs. The genes are TRBV9 and TRBJ2-1, with 7 bases fitting TRBD2. CDR3 DNA sequence: TGTGCCAGCAGCGGGAGCGGGATCTCCTACAATGAGCAGTTCTTC. It is translated as CASSGSGISYNEQFF.